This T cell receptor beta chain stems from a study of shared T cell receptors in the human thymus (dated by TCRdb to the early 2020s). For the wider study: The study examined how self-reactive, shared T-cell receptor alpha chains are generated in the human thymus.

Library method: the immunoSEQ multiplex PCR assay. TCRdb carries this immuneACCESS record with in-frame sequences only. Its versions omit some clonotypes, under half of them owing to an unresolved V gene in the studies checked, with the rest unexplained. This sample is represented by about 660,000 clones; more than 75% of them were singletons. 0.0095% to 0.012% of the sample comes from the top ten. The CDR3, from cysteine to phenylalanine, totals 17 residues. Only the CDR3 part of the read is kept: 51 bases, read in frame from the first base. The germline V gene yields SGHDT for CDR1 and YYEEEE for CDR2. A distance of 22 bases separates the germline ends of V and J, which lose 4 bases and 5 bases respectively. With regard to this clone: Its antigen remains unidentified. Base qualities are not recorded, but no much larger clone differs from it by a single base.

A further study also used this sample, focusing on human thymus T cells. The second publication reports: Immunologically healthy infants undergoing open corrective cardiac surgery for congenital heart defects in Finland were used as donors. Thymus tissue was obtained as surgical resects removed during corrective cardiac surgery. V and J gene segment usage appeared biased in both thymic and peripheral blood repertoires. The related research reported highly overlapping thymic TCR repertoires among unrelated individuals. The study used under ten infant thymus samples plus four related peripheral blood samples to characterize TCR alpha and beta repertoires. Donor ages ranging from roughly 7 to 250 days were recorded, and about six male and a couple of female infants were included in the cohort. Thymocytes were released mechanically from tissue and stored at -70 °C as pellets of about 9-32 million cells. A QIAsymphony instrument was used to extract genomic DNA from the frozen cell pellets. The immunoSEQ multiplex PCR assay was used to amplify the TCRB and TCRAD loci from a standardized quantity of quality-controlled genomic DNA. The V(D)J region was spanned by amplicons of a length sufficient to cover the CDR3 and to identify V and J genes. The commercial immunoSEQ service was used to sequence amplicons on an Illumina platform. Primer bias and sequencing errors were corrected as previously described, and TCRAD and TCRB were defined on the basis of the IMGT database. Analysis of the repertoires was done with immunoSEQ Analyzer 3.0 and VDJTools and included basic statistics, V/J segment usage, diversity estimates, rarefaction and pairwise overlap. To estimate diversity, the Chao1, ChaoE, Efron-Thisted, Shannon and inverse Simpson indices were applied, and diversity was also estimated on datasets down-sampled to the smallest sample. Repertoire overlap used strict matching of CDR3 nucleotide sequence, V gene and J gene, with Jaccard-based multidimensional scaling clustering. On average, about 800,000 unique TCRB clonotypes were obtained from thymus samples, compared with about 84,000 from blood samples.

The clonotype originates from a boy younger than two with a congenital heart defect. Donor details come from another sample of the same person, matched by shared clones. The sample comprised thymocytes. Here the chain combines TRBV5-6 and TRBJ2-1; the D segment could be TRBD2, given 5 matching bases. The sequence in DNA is TGTGCCAGCAGCCTCCTGAGGGAAATTGAGCTCGACAATGAGCAGTTCTTC. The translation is CASSLLREIELDNEQFF.